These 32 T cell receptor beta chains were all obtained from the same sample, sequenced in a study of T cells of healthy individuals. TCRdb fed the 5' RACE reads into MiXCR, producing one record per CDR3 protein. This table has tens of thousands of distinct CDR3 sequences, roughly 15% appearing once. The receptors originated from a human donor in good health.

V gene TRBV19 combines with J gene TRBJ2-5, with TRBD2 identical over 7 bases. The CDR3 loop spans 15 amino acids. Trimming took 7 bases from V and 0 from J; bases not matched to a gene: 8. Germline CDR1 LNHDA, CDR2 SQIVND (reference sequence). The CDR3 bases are TGTGCCAGTACCCCAGCGGGAAGCAACCAAGAGACCCAGTACTTC. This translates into CASTPAGSNQETQYF.

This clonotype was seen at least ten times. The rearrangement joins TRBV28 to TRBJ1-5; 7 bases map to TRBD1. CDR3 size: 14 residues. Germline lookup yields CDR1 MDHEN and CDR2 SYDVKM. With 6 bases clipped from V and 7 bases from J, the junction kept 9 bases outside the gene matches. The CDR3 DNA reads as TGTGCCAGCAGCCGACAGGGTCGGGGACAGCCCCAGCATTTT. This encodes CASSRQGRGQPQHF.

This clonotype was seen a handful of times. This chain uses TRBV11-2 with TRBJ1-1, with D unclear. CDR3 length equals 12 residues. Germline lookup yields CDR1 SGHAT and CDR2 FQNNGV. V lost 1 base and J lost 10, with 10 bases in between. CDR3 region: CASSLAGGSAFF. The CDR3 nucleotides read TGTGCCAGCAGCTTAGCGGGAGGTTCAGCTTTCTTT. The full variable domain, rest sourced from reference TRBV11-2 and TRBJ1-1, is EAGVAQSPRYKIIEKRQSVAFWCNPISGHATLYWYQQILGQGPKLLIQFQNNGVVDDSQLPKDRFSAERLKGVDSTLKIQPAKLEDSAVYLCASSLAGGSAFFGQGTRLTVV.

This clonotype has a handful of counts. CDR3 in amino acids: CASSLDSVGSSYNEQFF. The CDR3 DNA sequence: TGTGCCAGCAGCTTAGACTCCGTGGGTAGCTCCTACAATGAGCAGTTCTTC. The genes are TRBV11-2 and TRBJ2-1, with D unclear. Germline CDR1 reads SGHAT; CDR2 reads FQNNGV. The CDR3 extends over 17 amino acids. The germline V and J ends were trimmed by 0 bases and 0 bases, with 12 bases remaining between them.

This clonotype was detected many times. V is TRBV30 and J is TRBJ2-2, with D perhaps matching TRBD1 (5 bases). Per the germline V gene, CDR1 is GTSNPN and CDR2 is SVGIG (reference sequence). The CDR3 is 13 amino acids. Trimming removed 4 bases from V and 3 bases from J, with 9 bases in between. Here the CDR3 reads CAWIPGYTGELFF. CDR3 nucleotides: TGTGCCTGGATTCCAGGGTACACCGGGGAGCTGTTTTTT.

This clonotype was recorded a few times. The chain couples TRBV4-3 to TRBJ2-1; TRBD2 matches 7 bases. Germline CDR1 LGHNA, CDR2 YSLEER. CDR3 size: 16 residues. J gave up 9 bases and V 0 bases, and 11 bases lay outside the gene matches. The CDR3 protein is CASSQDRLAVGGEQFF. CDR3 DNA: TGCGCCAGCAGCCAAGATCGACTAGCCGTGGGGGGTGAGCAGTTCTTC.

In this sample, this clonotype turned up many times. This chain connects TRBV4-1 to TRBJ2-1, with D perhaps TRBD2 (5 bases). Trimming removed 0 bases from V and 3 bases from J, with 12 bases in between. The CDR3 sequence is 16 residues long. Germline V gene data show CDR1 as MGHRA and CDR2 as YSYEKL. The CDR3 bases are TGCGCCAGCAGCCAAGATCGAACGGGAAGCTACAATGAGCAGTTCTTC. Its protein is CASSQDRTGSYNEQFF.

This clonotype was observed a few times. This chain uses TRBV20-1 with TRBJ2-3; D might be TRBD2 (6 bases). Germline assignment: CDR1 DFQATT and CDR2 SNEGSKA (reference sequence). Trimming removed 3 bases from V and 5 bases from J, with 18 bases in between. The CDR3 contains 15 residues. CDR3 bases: TGCAGTGCTAGCCCTAGCGCCTCGAAGAGAGATACGCAGTATTTT. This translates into CSASPSASKRDTQYF.

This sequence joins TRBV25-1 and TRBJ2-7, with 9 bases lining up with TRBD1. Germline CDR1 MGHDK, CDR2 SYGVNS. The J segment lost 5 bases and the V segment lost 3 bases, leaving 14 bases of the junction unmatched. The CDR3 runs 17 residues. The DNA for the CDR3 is TGTGCCAGCAGTGATAGCCTTTCACAGGGGGCGAGCGACGAGCAGTACTTC. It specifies CASSDSLSQGASDEQYF.

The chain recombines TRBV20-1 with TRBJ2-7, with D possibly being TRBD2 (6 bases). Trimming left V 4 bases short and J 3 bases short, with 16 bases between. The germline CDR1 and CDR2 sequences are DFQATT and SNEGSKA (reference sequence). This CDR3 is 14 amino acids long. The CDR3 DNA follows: TGCAGTGCTACCCCCCGGGGGAAACTCTACGAGCAGTACTTC. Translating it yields CSATPRGKLYEQYF.

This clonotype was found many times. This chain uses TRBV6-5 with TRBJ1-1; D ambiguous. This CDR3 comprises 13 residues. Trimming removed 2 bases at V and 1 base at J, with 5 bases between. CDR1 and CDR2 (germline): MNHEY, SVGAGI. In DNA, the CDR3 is TGTGCCAGCAGTTACCGGGCGAACACTGAAGCTTTCTTT. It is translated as CASSYRANTEAFF.

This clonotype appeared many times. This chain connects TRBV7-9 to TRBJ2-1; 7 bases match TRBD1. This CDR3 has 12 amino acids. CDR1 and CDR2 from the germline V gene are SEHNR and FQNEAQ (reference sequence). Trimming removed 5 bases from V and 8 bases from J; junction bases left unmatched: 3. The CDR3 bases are TGTGCCAGCAGCCCTACAGGGGATGAGCAGTTCTTC. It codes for CASSPTGDEQFF.

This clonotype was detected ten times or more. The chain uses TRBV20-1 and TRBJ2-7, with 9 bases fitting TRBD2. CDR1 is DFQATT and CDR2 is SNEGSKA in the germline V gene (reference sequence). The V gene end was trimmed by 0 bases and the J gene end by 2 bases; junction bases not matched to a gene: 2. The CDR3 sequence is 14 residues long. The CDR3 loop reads CSARDASGTYEQYF. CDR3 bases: TGCAGTGCTAGAGATGCTAGCGGGACCTACGAGCAGTACTTC.

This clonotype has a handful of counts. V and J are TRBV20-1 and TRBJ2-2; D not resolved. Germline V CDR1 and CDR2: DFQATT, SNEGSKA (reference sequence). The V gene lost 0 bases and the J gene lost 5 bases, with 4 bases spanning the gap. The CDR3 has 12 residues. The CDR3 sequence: CSAREGTGELFF. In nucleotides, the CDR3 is TGCAGTGCTAGAGAAGGGACCGGGGAGCTGTTTTTT.

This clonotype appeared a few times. This chain's CDR3 is CASSGGGSSYEQYF. The DNA of the CDR3 is TGCGCCAGCAGTGGAGGGGGGAGCTCCTACGAGCAGTACTTC. The V call is TRBV5-1, the J call TRBJ2-7, with D perhaps given as TRBD1 or TRBD2 (6 bases each). This CDR3 is built from 14 residues. Germline V gene data show CDR1 as SGHRS and CDR2 as YFSETQ. V was pared by 5 bases and J by 0 bases, with 12 bases between.

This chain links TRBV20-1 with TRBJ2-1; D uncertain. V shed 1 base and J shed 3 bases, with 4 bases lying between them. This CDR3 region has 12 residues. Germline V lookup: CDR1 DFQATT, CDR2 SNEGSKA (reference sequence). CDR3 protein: CSARGDYNEQFF. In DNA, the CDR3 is TGCAGTGCTAGAGGGGACTACAATGAGCAGTTCTTC.

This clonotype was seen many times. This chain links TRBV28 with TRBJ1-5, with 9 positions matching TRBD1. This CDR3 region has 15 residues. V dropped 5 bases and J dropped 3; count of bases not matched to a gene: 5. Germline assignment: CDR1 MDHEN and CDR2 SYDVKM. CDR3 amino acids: CASSMTGGNNQPQHF. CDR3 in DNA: TGTGCCAGCAGTATGACAGGGGGAAACAATCAGCCCCAGCATTTT.

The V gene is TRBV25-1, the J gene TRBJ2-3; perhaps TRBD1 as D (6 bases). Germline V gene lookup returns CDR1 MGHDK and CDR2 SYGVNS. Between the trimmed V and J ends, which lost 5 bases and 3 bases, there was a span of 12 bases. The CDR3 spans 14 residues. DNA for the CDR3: TGTGCCAGCAGTTACAGGGTGGGGACAGATACGCAGTATTTT. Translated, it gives CASSYRVGTDTQYF. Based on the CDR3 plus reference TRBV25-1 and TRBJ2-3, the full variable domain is EADIYQTPRYLVIGTGKKITLECSQTMGHDKMYWYQQDPGMELHLIHYSYGVNSTEKGDLSSESTVSRIRTEHFPLTLESARPSHTSQYLCASSYRVGTDTQYFGPGTRLTVL.

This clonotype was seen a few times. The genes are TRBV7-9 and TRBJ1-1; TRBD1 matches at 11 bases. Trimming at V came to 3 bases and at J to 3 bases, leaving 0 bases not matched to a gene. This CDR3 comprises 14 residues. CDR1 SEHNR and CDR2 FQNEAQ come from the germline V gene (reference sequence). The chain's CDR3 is CASSLDRGHTEAFF. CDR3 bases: TGTGCCAGCAGCTTGGACAGGGGGCACACTGAAGCTTTCTTT.

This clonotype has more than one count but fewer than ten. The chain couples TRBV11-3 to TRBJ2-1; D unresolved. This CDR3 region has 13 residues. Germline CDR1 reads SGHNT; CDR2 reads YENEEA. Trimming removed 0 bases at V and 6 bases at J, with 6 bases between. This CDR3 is CASSLDRFNEQFF. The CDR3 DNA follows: TGTGCCAGCAGCTTAGATCGCTTCAATGAGCAGTTCTTC.

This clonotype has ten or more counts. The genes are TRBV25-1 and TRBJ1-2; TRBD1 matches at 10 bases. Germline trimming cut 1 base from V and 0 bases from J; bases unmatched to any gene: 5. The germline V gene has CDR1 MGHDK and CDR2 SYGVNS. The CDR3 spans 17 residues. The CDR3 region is CASSESGTGDTNYGYTF. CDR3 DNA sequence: TGTGCCAGCAGTGAATCCGGGACAGGGGATACTAACTATGGCTACACCTTC.

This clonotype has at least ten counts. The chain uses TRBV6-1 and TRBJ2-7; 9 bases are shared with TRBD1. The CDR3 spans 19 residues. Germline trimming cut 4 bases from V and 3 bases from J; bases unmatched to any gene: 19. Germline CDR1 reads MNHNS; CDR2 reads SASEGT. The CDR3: CASSADFIGPGQGVYEQYF. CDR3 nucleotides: TGTGCCAGCAGTGCGGACTTTATCGGACCGGGACAGGGAGTCTACGAGCAGTACTTC.

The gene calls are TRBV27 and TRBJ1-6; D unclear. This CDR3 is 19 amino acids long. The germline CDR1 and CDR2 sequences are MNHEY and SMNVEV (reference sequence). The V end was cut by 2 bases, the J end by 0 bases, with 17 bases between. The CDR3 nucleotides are TGTGCCAGCAGTTTAAATGGGTTGGGCCTTAGCTCCTATAATTCACCCCTCCACTTT. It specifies CASSLNGLGLSSYNSPLHF.

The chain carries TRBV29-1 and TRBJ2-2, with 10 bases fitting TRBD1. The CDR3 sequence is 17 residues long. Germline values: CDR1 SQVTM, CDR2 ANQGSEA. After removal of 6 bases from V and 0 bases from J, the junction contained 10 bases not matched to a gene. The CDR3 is CSVAGTGASANTGELFF. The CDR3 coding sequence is TGCAGCGTCGCCGGGACAGGGGCTTCCGCGAACACCGGGGAGCTGTTTTTT.

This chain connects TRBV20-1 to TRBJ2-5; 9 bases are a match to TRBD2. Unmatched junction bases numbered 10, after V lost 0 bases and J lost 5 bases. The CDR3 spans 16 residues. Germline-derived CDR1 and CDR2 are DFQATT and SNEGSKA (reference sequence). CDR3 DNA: TGCAGTGCTAGAGATCTTGGTAGCGGGAGAGGTGAGACCCAGTACTTC. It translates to CSARDLGSGRGETQYF.

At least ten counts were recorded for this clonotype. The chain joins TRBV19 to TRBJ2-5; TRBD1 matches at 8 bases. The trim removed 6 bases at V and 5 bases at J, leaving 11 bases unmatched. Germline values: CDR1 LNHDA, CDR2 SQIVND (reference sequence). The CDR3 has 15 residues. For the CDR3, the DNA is TGTGCCAGTAGCTTCGGACAGGGTGGAGGGGAGACCCAGTACTTC. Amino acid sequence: CASSFGQGGGETQYF. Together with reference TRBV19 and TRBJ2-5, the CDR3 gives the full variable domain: DGGITQSPKYLFRKEGQNVTLSCEQNLNHDAMYWYRQDPGQGLRLIYYSQIVNDFQKGDIAEGYSVSREKKESFPLTVTSAQKNPTAFYLCASSFGQGGGETQYFGPGTRLLVL.

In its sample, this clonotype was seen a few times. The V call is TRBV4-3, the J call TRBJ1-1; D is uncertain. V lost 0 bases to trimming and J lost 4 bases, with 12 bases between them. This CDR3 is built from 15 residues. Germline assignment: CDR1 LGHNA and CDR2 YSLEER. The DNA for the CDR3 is TGCGCCAGCAGCCAAGATTGGCCAGAAATCACTGAAGCTTTCTTT. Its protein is CASSQDWPEITEAFF.

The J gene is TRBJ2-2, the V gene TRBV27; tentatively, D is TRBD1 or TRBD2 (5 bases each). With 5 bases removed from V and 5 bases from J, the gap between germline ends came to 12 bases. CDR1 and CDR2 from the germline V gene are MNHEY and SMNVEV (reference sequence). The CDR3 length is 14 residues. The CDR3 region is CASSPGRTTGELFF. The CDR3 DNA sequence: TGTGCCAGCAGTCCGGGACGAACGACCGGGGAGCTGTTTTTT.

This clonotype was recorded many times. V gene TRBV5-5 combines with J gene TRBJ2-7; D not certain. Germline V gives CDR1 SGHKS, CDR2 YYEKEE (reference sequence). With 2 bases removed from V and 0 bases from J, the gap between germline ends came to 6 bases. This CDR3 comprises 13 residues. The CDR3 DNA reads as TGTGCCAGCAGCTTATGGGGCTCCTACGAGCAGTACTTC. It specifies CASSLWGSYEQYF.

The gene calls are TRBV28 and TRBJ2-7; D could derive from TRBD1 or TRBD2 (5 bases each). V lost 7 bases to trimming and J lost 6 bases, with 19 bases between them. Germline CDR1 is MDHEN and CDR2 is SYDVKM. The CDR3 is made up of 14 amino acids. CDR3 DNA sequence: TGTGCCAGCACAGTAGGGACCTCCTGGGGCGAGCAGTACTTC. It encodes CASTVGTSWGEQYF.

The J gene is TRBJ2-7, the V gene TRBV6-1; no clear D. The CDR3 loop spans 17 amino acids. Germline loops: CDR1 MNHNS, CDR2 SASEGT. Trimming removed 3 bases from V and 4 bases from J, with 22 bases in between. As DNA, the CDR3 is TGTGCCAGCAGTGACTCAATGGCTACCGGGCCCCGATACGAGCAGTACTTC. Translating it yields CASSDSMATGPRYEQYF.

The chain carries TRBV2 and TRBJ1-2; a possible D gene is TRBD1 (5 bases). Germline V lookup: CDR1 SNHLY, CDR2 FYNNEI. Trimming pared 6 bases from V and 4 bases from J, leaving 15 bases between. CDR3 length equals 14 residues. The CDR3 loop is CASSPGGGGYGYTF. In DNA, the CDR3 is TGTGCCAGCAGCCCTGGGGGGGGAGGCTATGGCTACACCTTC.